Each of the 19 T cell receptor beta chains below was sequenced from the same sample in a study of response to subunit inactivated influenza vaccine. TCRdb re-analysed the RT-PCR reads in MiXCR, keeping a single row per CDR3 protein. There are hundreds of thousands of distinct CDR3 sequences in the sample; around 15% occur only once, and around 7.6% lies in the top ten. This material consisted of PBMCs from blood, taken 14 days before vaccination. These receptor sequences come from a man aged 50-60 years who received an inactivated influenza vaccine.

CDR3: CASSFSSGSVNTGELFF. CDR3 nucleotide sequence: TGTGCCAGCAGCTTTTCTAGCGGGAGCGTCAACACCGGGGAGCTGTTTTTT. The J gene is TRBJ2-2, the V gene TRBV7-2; 10 positions agree with TRBD2. The CDR3 extends over 17 amino acids. J gave up 2 bases and V 3 bases, and 6 bases lay outside the gene matches. CDR1 is SGHTA, CDR2 FQGNSA, per germline. The full variable domain, its missing parts supplied by reference TRBV7-2 and TRBJ2-2, is GAGVSQSPSNKVTEKGKDVELRCDPISGHTALYWYRQSLGQGLEFLIYFQGNSAPDKSGLPSDRFSAERTGGSVSTLTIQRTQQEDSAVYLCASSFSSGSVNTGELFFGEGSRLTVL.

The CDR3 reads CSVHQTPGRFF. In DNA, the CDR3 is TGCAGCGTTCATCAGACGCCAGGTCGGTTCTTC. The chain employs TRBV29-1 and TRBJ2-1, with D hard to call. CDR1 and CDR2 (germline): SQVTM, ANQGSEA. The germline V and J ends were trimmed by 5 bases and 15 bases, with 17 bases remaining between them. This CDR3 is 11 amino acids long.

This clonotype was observed a few times. V gene TRBV12-3 or TRBV12-4 combines with J gene TRBJ2-1; D remains unclear. V was clipped by 0 bases and J by 5 bases, with 8 bases between them. The CDR3 is made up of 14 amino acids. The CDR3 bases are TGTGCCAGCAGTTTAGCGGTCCTTAACAATGAGCAGTTCTTC. It translates to CASSLAVLNNEQFF.

The genes are TRBV11-1 and TRBJ2-5; the D gene is possibly TRBD2 (5 bases). The CDR3 contains 13 residues. Trimming shortened V by 5 bases and J by 7 bases, and 14 bases separated the two germline ends. CDR1 and CDR2 (germline): SGHAT, FQDESV (reference sequence). CDR3 sequence: CASSRPPGGTQYF. The CDR3 DNA is TGTGCCAGCAGCCGCCCACCCGGAGGGACCCAGTACTTC.

This clonotype appeared many times. The V call is TRBV7-6, the J call TRBJ1-1, with D unresolved. The CDR3 length is 15 residues. Looked up from germline, CDR1 is SGHVS and CDR2 is FNYEAQ. Between the trimmed V and J ends, which lost 1 base and 4 bases, there was a span of 13 bases. CDR3 residues: CASSLEAGLSTEAFF. The CDR3 DNA is TGTGCCAGCAGCTTAGAGGCGGGGTTGAGCACTGAAGCTTTCTTT.

This chain uses TRBV7-9 with TRBJ2-7; 9 positions match TRBD1. With V trimmed by 5 bases and J by 7 bases, 9 bases remained unmatched. Germline loops: CDR1 SEHNR, CDR2 FQNEAQ (reference sequence). CDR3 length equals 14 residues. As DNA, the CDR3 is TGTGCCAGCAGCACCGGACAGGGGCGAGGGGAGCAGTACTTC. Amino acids: CASSTGQGRGEQYF. The variable domain in full, completed from reference TRBV7-9 and TRBJ2-7, reads DTGVSQNPRHKITKRGQNVTFRCDPISEHNRLYWYRQTLGQGPEFLTYFQNEAQLEKSRLLSDRFSAERPKGSFSTLEIQRTEQGDSAMYLCASSTGQGRGEQYFGPGTRLTVT.

This clonotype was seen only a few times. This rearrangement joins TRBV7-6 to TRBJ2-7; D gene unclear. The germline V gene encodes CDR1 SGHVS and CDR2 FNYEAQ. The CDR3 loop spans 14 amino acids. The germline V and J ends were trimmed by 1 base and 2 bases, with 9 bases remaining between them. Here the CDR3 reads CASSLEHGPYEQYF. CDR3 coding DNA: TGTGCCAGCAGCTTAGAACACGGACCCTACGAGCAGTACTTC.

The chain recombines TRBV6-2 or TRBV6-3 with TRBJ2-1; TRBD2 matches 9 bases. The CDR3 runs to 14 residues. V gave up 9 bases and J gave up 8 bases; unmatched junction bases: 11. CDR1 is MNHEY, CDR2 SVGEGT, per germline. The CDR3 loop is CASRSRGGGYEQFF. The CDR3 nucleotides are TGTGCCAGTCGAAGCCGCGGGGGGGGGTATGAGCAGTTCTTC.

The chain combines TRBV20-1 with TRBJ2-5, with a weak D call TRBD1 (6 bases). The V end lost 6 bases, the J end lost 7 bases, and 15 bases lay between the germline ends. The CDR3 is 12 residues long. CDR1 and CDR2 from the germline V gene are DFQATT and SNEGSKA (reference sequence). DNA for the CDR3: TGCAGTGCACTCAGGGGTGGGGGGACCCAGTACTTC. This codes for CSALRGGGTQYF.

This clonotype was picked up a small number of times. CDR3 loop: CASSQGLARYYEQYF. The DNA for the CDR3 is TGTGCCAGCAGCCAAGGGCTAGCGAGATACTACGAGCAGTACTTC. The chain combines TRBV3-1 with TRBJ2-7; maybe TRBD2 (6 bases). CDR1 and CDR2 (germline): LGHDT, YNNKEL (reference sequence). Trimming left V 1 base short and J 3 bases short, with 13 bases between. This CDR3 has 15 residues.

V gene TRBV6-2 or TRBV6-3 combines with J gene TRBJ2-1, with 11 bases identical to TRBD2. V lost 0 bases, J lost 11 bases, and 6 bases stayed unmatched. Germline CDR1 is MNHEY and CDR2 is SVGEGT. The CDR3 extends over 15 amino acids. Here the CDR3 reads CASSYSGLAEGKQFF. CDR3 in DNA: TGTGCCAGCAGTTACTCGGGACTAGCGGAGGGCAAGCAGTTCTTC.

The chain carries TRBV28 and TRBJ2-2; 8 nucleotides match TRBD1. CDR1 is MDHEN and CDR2 is SYDVKM in the germline V gene. This CDR3 region has 15 residues. Trimming cost V 8 bases and J 4 bases; bases outside gene matches: 9. DNA of the CDR3: TGTGCCAGCCTCGCATGGACAGGGACCACCGGGGAGCTGTTTTTT. This codes for CASLAWTGTTGELFF.

V is TRBV24-1 and J is TRBJ2-1; D is perhaps TRBD1 (5 bases). Germline V CDR1 and CDR2: KGHDR, SFDVKD. With 3 bases removed from V and 0 bases from J, the gap between germline ends came to 14 bases. This CDR3 has 17 amino acids. The CDR3 nucleotides read TGTGCCACCAGTGATCCGGTACAGGTATACTCCTACAATGAGCAGTTCTTC. Translating it yields CATSDPVQVYSYNEQFF.

This clonotype was seen repeatedly, ten times or more. J is TRBJ2-1 and V is TRBV2; no firm D call. V shed 5 bases and J shed 7 bases, with 9 bases lying between them. Germline CDR1 reads SNHLY; CDR2 reads FYNNEI. This CDR3 comprises 12 residues. CDR3 sequence: CASSRTVNEQFF. Here the CDR3 DNA reads TGTGCCAGCAGTCGGACGGTGAATGAGCAGTTCTTC.

This clonotype was detected a few times. The J gene is TRBJ1-1, the V gene TRBV29-1, with 7 nucleotides matching TRBD1. The CDR3 loop spans 14 amino acids. Looked up from germline, CDR1 is SQVTM and CDR2 is ANQGSEA. V was clipped by 2 bases and J by 1 base; unmatched bases: 4. The CDR3 loop is CSVERNRGNTEAFF. The CDR3 DNA follows: TGCAGCGTTGAACGGAACAGGGGGAACACTGAAGCTTTCTTT.

This clonotype was seen a few times. The chain links TRBV14 to TRBJ2-1; D uncertain. There are 15 residues in the CDR3. Germline V gene lookup returns CDR1 SGHDN and CDR2 FVKESK. V was pared by 3 bases and J by 0 bases, with 9 bases between. CDR3 sequence reads: CASSQILSSYNEQFF. CDR3 coding DNA: TGTGCCAGCAGCCAGATATTGAGCTCCTACAATGAGCAGTTCTTC.

This clonotype turned up a few times. The chain recombines TRBV6-5 with TRBJ2-7, with D maybe TRBD2 (7 bases). The CDR3 is 15 amino acids. V dropped 2 bases and J dropped 3 bases, with 14 bases sitting between them. Germline V gives CDR1 MNHEY, CDR2 SVGAGI. The CDR3 here is CASSYIAGAYYEQYF. CDR3 coding DNA: TGTGCCAGCAGTTACATCGCGGGGGCGTACTACGAGCAGTACTTC.

This chain joins TRBV4-2 and TRBJ2-3; 7 nucleotides line up with TRBD2. V was clipped by 4 bases and J by 2 bases; unmatched bases: 12. Looked up from germline, CDR1 is LGHNA and CDR2 is YNFKEQ. CDR3 length: 17 amino acids. CDR3 loop: CASSPQARDYNTDTQYF. CDR3 nucleotide sequence: TGTGCCAGCAGCCCACAAGCGAGGGACTACAACACAGATACGCAGTATTTT.

The rearrangement uses TRBV7-9 and TRBJ2-7, with a tentative D call TRBD1 (6 bases). The CDR3 is made up of 15 amino acids. Germline CDR1 and CDR2: SEHNR and FQNEAQ (reference sequence). Trimming removed 2 bases from V and 12 bases from J, with 23 bases in between. The DNA of the CDR3 is TGTGCCAGCAGCTTATTCGGTTCGGGACACCAGCCTCTGTACTTC. Translating it yields CASSLFGSGHQPLYF.